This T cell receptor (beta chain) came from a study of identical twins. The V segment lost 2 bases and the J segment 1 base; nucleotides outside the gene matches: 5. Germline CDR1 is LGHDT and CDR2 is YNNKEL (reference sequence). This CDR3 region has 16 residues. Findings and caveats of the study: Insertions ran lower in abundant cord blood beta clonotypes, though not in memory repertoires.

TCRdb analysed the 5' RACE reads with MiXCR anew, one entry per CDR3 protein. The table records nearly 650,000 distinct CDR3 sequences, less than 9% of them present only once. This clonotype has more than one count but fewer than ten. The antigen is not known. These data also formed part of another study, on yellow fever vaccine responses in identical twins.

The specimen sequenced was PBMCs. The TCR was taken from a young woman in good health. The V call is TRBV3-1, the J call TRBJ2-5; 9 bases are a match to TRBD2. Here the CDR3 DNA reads TGTGCCAGCAGCCAACATGCTAGCGGGGTCCAAGAGACCCAGTACTTC. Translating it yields CASSQHASGVQETQYF.